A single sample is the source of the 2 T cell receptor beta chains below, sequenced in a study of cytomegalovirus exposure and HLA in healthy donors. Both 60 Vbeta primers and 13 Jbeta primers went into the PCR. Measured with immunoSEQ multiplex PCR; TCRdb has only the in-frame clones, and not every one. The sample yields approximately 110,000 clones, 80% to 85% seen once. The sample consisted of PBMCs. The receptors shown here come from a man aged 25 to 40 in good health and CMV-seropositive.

The CDR3 is CASSPPPPYGYTF. CDR3 nucleotides: TGTGCCAGCAGTCCTCCCCCTCCCTATGGCTACACCTTC. The chain carries TRBV28 and TRBJ1-2; D not resolved. This CDR3 comprises 13 residues. Germline CDR1 is MDHEN and CDR2 is SYDVKM. The V end was cut by 5 bases, the J end by 4 bases, with 11 bases between.

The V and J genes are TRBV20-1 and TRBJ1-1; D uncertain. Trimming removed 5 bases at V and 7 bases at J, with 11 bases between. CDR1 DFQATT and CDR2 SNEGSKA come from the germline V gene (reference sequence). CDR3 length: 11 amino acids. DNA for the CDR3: TGCAGTGCTGGTAGGACTTTTGAAGCTTTCTTT. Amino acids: CSAGRTFEAFF.